The TCR beta chain under discussion was sequenced for a study of blood T cell repertoires in COVID-19. Looking at the study overall: PBMCs, B-cell-depleted T cells, or T cells provided the cDNA or gDNA that made up the material.

Study processing details: Counts of nucleated cells, estimated from reference gene primer amplification, were obtained. Profiling relied on immunoSEQ multiplex PCR, and the TCRdb table lists in-frame clones only, not all of them. Clone size and the V and J calls come from that table; the DNA yielded D and trimming. The sample has more than 300,000 clones, roughly 90% seen once. Participants, roughly 18 to 90 years old, spanned around 26 US areas. Cohort allocation depended upon clinical history that participants reported. This TCR derives from a woman between 25 and 40 years old who had recovered from COVID-19. Sequenced sample: PBMCs or T cells enriched from blood (not recorded which).

The CDR3 DNA reads TGTGCCAGCAGCACTCCAGAGGGGCGGGGGCCGGGGAATGAGCAGTTCTTC. It is translated as CASSTPEGRGPGNEQFF. This chain joins TRBV9 and TRBJ2-1; D perhaps matches TRBD2 (7 bases). CDR3 length: 17 amino acids. Trimming removed 4 bases from V and 7 bases from J, with 24 bases in between. CDR1 is SGDLS, CDR2 YYNGEE, per germline.